The 14 T cell receptor beta chains below were found in one sample sequenced in a study of memory CD4+ T cells and cytomegalovirus serostatus. The protocol was immunoSEQ multiplex PCR, while the TCRdb copy is restricted to in-frame clones and leaves out a portion. Counted here are more than 40,000 clones, around 78% occurring once; the ten biggest clones make up roughly 6.7%. The sort gate was single viable CD3+CD4+CD8-CD45RO+ cells for memory CD4+ T cells. The sequenced material came from memory CD4+ T cells from blood. Every receptor here comes from an adult in good health and CMV-seronegative.

This clone was recorded once. The chain recombines TRBV5-6 with TRBJ2-7; D gene uncertain. The V and J ends lost 4 bases and 5 bases respectively, with 16 bases between them. This CDR3 is 14 amino acids long. Looked up from germline, CDR1 is SGHDT and CDR2 is YYEEEE. The CDR3 nucleotides are TGTGCCAGCAGCCCAGCAATGGGCCGAGACGAGCAGTACTTC. Translation gives CASSPAMGRDEQYF.

The V and J genes are TRBV5-1 and TRBJ1-3; 8 bases are a match to TRBD1. The CDR3 is 14 residues long. CDR1 and CDR2 (germline): SGHRS, YFSETQ. The junction had 4 bases not matched to a gene; V was cut back by 4 bases and J by 4 bases. The CDR3 coding sequence is TGCGCCAGCAGCCCTGGGACAGGAGGAAACACCATATATTTT. Translation: CASSPGTGGNTIYF.

This clone appeared once. The chain couples TRBV2 to TRBJ2-7; D not resolved. The ends were cut back, 8 bases at V and 3 bases at J, with 17 bases in the middle. CDR1 is SNHLY, CDR2 FYNNEI, per germline. This CDR3 has 14 amino acids. The CDR3 nucleotides are TGTGCCAGCGCCCACGATCCGGGCCTCTACGAGCAGTACTTC. Protein: CASAHDPGLYEQYF.

V and J are TRBV14 and TRBJ2-4; 7 bases line up with TRBD2. CDR1 SGHDN and CDR2 FVKESK come from the germline V gene. The V segment lost 6 bases and the J segment 3 bases; nucleotides outside the gene matches: 8. CDR3 length: 15 amino acids. CDR3 region: CASSPGRIGKNIQYF. The CDR3 nucleotides are TGTGCCAGCAGTCCCGGGAGGATTGGCAAAAACATTCAGTACTTC.

This rearrangement joins TRBV9 to TRBJ2-3, with a possible D match to TRBD2 (5 bases). Germline-derived CDR1 and CDR2 are SGDLS and YYNGEE. The CDR3 covers 14 residues. Trimming stripped 0 bases from V and 2 bases from J, with 7 bases between. This CDR3 reads CASSVAGLTDTQYF. CDR3 coding DNA: TGTGCCAGCAGCGTAGCCGGACTCACAGATACGCAGTATTTT.

Only a few counts were recorded for this clone. This chain joins TRBV6-1 and TRBJ2-1; 9 nucleotides align to TRBD2. This CDR3 region has 15 residues. Germline assignment: CDR1 MNHNS and CDR2 SASEGT. J gave up 9 bases and V 11 bases, and 17 bases lay outside the gene matches. CDR3 region: CASLMRGRAESEQFF. The CDR3 DNA sequence: TGTGCCTCCCTAATGCGCGGGAGGGCCGAGAGTGAGCAGTTCTTC.

The chain recombines TRBV6-5 with TRBJ2-5; perhaps D is TRBD1 or TRBD2 (6 bases each). Germline V gene sequence: CDR1 MNHEY, CDR2 SVGAGI. The germline V and J ends were trimmed by 2 bases and 9 bases, with 16 bases remaining between them. The CDR3 runs 14 residues. As DNA, the CDR3 is TGTGCCAGCAGTTACGTGGGGGGCGGGCGGGCCCAGTACTTC. Protein sequence: CASSYVGGGRAQYF.

V gene TRBV7-2 combines with J gene TRBJ2-5; 8 bases map to TRBD2. Germline V gene data show CDR1 as SGHTA and CDR2 as FQGNSA. This CDR3 is 15 amino acids long. After removal of 1 base from V and 4 bases from J, the junction contained 5 bases not matched to a gene. The DNA for the CDR3 is TGTGCCAGCAGCTTAGGAGCGGGAGATGGAGAGACCCAGTACTTC. Translation: CASSLGAGDGETQYF.

The V gene is TRBV28, the J gene TRBJ1-5, with D hard to call. Germline values: CDR1 MDHEN, CDR2 SYDVKM. CDR3 length equals 15 residues. The V gene lost 6 bases and the J gene lost 0 bases, with 12 bases spanning the gap. DNA of the CDR3: TGTGCCAGCAGGCCCGGGGTTTATAGCAATCAGCCCCAGCATTTT. This gives the protein CASRPGVYSNQPQHF.

This clone has just a few counts. The V and J genes are TRBV19 and TRBJ1-5; 11 positions match TRBD1. After removal of 5 bases from V and 6 bases from J, the junction contained 9 bases not matched to a gene. The CDR3 runs to 16 residues. Germline CDR1 is LNHDA and CDR2 is SQIVND (reference sequence). The CDR3 spells CASSFGTGGSGQPQHF. Here the CDR3 DNA reads TGTGCCAGTAGTTTCGGGACAGGGGGTTCGGGTCAGCCCCAGCATTTT.

The genes are TRBV7-9 and TRBJ2-1; 9 nucleotides line up with TRBD2. J lost 6 bases, V lost 2 bases, and 5 bases had no gene match. In germline, CDR1 is SEHNR, CDR2 FQNEAQ (reference sequence). The CDR3 totals 15 residues. Written as DNA, the CDR3 is TGTGCCAGCAGCTTATATAGCGGGAGTGGCAATGAGCAGTTCTTC. It specifies CASSLYSGSGNEQFF.

The V gene is TRBV7-9, the J gene TRBJ1-3; 9 positions agree with TRBD1. Germline CDR1 reads SEHNR; CDR2 reads FQNEAQ (reference sequence). With V trimmed by 8 bases and J by 0 bases, 2 bases remained unmatched. CDR3 length equals 14 residues. In DNA, the CDR3 is TGTGCCAGCCGGGACAGGGTCTCTGGAAACACCATATATTTT. Protein: CASRDRVSGNTIYF.

The chain uses TRBV6-6 and TRBJ2-3, with no clear D. The germline V gene encodes CDR1 MNHNY and CDR2 SVGAGI (reference sequence). The length of the CDR3 is 14 residues. V lost 2 bases and J lost 2, with 8 bases in between. The CDR3 bases are TGTGCCAGCAGTTACGTGGAGTACACAGATACGCAGTATTTT. Encoded protein: CASSYVEYTDTQYF.

V is TRBV20-1 and J is TRBJ2-2; D remains unclear. V was trimmed by 3 bases and J by 7 bases, leaving 6 bases between them. The CDR3 contains 11 residues. CDR1 is DFQATT, CDR2 SNEGSKA, per germline (reference sequence). CDR3 in amino acids: CSASDSGELFF. In DNA form, the CDR3 reads TGCAGTGCTAGTGATAGCGGGGAGCTGTTTTTT.